This passage covers 9 T cell receptor beta chains from one sample sequenced in a study of beta chain features in type 1 diabetes. What was sequenced were expressed TCRB transcripts, since all of the isolated RNA had been reverse transcribed. The assay was immunoSEQ multiplex PCR, and TCRdb's table has in-frame clones only and misses some. The sample carries 850,000 to 900,000 clones, 17% recorded once. Sequences were obtained from naive CD4+ T cells from blood. Source of these receptors: a woman between 18 and 30 years old in good health.

Many counts were recorded for this clone. Within the sample, other DNA sequences also encode this same CDR3. This chain connects TRBV21-1 to TRBJ2-7; the table calls TRBD2, which could not be checked here. TRBV21-1 is annotated as a pseudogene. This CDR3 spans 14 amino acids. CDR3 bases: TGTGCCAGCAGCAAAGTGGAGGGAACCTACGAGCAGTACTTC. It specifies CASSKVEGTYEQYF.

The rearrangement links TRBV28 to TRBJ2-3; D remains unclear. The CDR3 loop spans 16 amino acids. Trimming left V 4 bases short and J 1 base short, with 15 bases between. CDR1 MDHEN and CDR2 SYDVKM come from the germline V gene. DNA of the CDR3: TGTGCCAGCAGTTCCCGAAGAGACGTGGGCACAGATACGCAGTATTTT. This encodes CASSSRRDVGTDTQYF.

V usage is TRBV6-6 and J usage is TRBJ2-7; possible D gene TRBD2, 5 bases. Germline CDR1 reads MNHNY; CDR2 reads SVGAGI (reference sequence). Trimming pared 5 bases from V and 3 bases from J, leaving 17 bases between. The CDR3 totals 15 residues. The CDR3 loop reads CASSTPKGLYYEQYF. The CDR3 nucleotides are TGTGCCAGCAGTACACCAAAAGGACTGTACTACGAGCAGTACTTC.

This clone was observed a few times. The V call is TRBV6-6, the J call TRBJ2-3, with TRBD1 matching 8 bases. Germline V gene data show CDR1 as MNHNY and CDR2 as SVGAGI (reference sequence). The V gene end was trimmed by 6 bases and the J gene end by 2 bases; junction bases not matched to a gene: 4. The CDR3 runs to 14 residues. The CDR3 DNA reads TGTGCCAGCAGGGGGACAGGTGCCACAGATACGCAGTATTTT. This sequence encodes CASRGTGATDTQYF.

The rearrangement joins TRBV20-1 to TRBJ1-1; D unresolved. V was shortened by 5 bases and J by 0 bases, with 1 base between the two germline ends. This CDR3 contains 10 residues. CDR1 is DFQATT and CDR2 is SNEGSKA in the germline V gene (reference sequence). Here the CDR3 DNA reads TGCAGTGCTGTGAACACTGAAGCTTTCTTT. Amino acids: CSAVNTEAFF.

The chain combines TRBV10-3 with TRBJ2-2, with D possibly being TRBD1 (5 bases). Trimming removed 4 bases at V and 6 bases at J, with 12 bases between. The length of the CDR3 is 14 residues. In germline, CDR1 is ENHRY, CDR2 SYGVKD. The CDR3 spells CAISGPTDPGELFF. Here the CDR3 DNA reads TGTGCCATCAGTGGACCGACAGACCCCGGGGAGCTGTTTTTT.

CDR3 DNA: TGCGCCAGCAGCTTGATCCCCTCCTACGAGCAGTACTTC. It translates to CASSLIPSYEQYF. The chain employs TRBV5-1 and TRBJ2-7; D is uncertain. With 1 base removed from V and 0 bases from J, the gap between germline ends came to 5 bases. CDR1 is SGHRS, CDR2 YFSETQ, per germline. The CDR3 sequence is 13 residues long.

Details on this clone: Its ends do not fully match the called genes, so a read error is possible. The sample carries other DNA sequences with the same CDR3. The V gene is TRBV14, the J gene TRBJ1-1; unclear D gene. The CDR3 has 13 residues. Per germline, CDR1 SGHDN and CDR2 FVKESK. The CDR3 is CASSQDFRFEAFF. DNA of the CDR3: TGTGCCAGCAGCCAAGATTTCCGTTTTGAAGCTTTCTTC.

This chain connects TRBV11-2 to TRBJ1-2; possibly TRBD1 for D (5 bases). The germline gives CDR1 SGHAT, CDR2 FQNNGV. This CDR3 has 14 residues. V shed 5 bases and J shed 10 bases, with 20 bases lying between them. The CDR3 DNA reads as TGTGCCAGCAGCCCGGGACCTTCGAGGAATACCTACACCTTC. As protein: CASSPGPSRNTYTF.